The rows below give T cell receptor beta chains drawn from one sample of a study of blood T cell repertoires in COVID-19. Libraries were prepared by immunoSEQ multiplex PCR; TCRdb keeps only in-frame clonotypes and omits some of them. Of fewer than 300,000 clones listed, approximately 91% are singletons. Material for sequencing was peripheral blood. Receptors originate from a man aged 18-30 years with active or convalescent COVID-19. Both conserved end residues are part of each CDR3. Each record gives: D gene, V gene, J gene, clone size, CDR3 DNA, CDR3 protein. D genes are given only for firm matches. A clone size is listed for some rows: how often the clone was seen (once, few, many), or a class if it is expanded.

D: -; V: TRBV6-2/TRBV6-3; J: TRBJ1-5; size: -; DNA: TGTGCCAGCAGTTGGGGTGTCGATTCGGGGGTGCCCCAGCATTTT; CDR3: CASSWGVDSGVPQHF
D: -; V: TRBV2; J: TRBJ1-5; size: -; DNA: TGTGCCAGCAGGGAGGGGTATCAGCCCCAGCATTTT; CDR3: CASREGYQPQHF
D: -; V: TRBV7-2; J: TRBJ1-2; size: -; DNA: TGTGCCAGCAGTCAGACAGGAGGAGGTGGCTACACCTTC; CDR3: CASSQTGGGGYTF
D: -; V: TRBV12-3/TRBV12-4; J: TRBJ1-4; size: -; DNA: TGTGCCAGCAGCCAAAATGAAAAACTGTTTTTT; CDR3: CASSQNEKLFF
D: -; V: TRBV15; J: TRBJ1-2; size: few; DNA: TGTGCCACCAGCGAACCCCGGGACACCCTTGACTATGGCTACACCTTC; CDR3: CATSEPRDTLDYGYTF
D: -; V: TRBV29-1; J: TRBJ1-3; size: -; DNA: TGCAGCGTTGTGGGGGCTCTCGGAAACACCATATATTTT; CDR3: CSVVGALGNTIYF
D: -; V: TRBV6-2/TRBV6-3; J: TRBJ1-2; size: -; DNA: TGTGCCAGCAACCCGACAGTACCGAACTATGGCTACACCTTC; CDR3: CASNPTVPNYGYTF
D: -; V: TRBV11-2; J: TRBJ2-7; size: -; DNA: TGTGCCAGCAGCAAACGGACCGGGAACCACGAGCAGTACTTC; CDR3: CASSKRTGNHEQYF
D: -; V: TRBV7-8; J: TRBJ1-2; size: -; DNA: TGTGCCAGCAGCTTGACTGGATCTAACTATGGCTACACCTTC; CDR3: CASSLTGSNYGYTF
D: TRBD2; V: TRBV11-3; J: TRBJ2-1; size: few; DNA: TGTGCCAGCAGCCAAATCGGGGGGATAAGCTCCTACAATGAGCAGTTCTTC; CDR3: CASSQIGGISSYNEQFF
D: TRBD1; V: TRBV6-2/TRBV6-3; J: TRBJ2-2; size: -; DNA: TGTGCCAGCAGTTCACAGGGGAGCGGGGAGCTGTTTTTT; CDR3: CASSSQGSGELFF
D: -; V: TRBV5-5; J: TRBJ1-5; size: few; DNA: TGTGCCAGCAGCTTAGGCACTAATAGCAATCAGCCCCAGCATTTT; CDR3: CASSLGTNSNQPQHF
D: TRBD2; V: TRBV14; J: TRBJ2-1; size: -; DNA: TGTGCCAGCAGCCAAGATTACCCCGTACTGAGCGGGGCCTATTCCTACAATGAGCAGTTCTTC; CDR3: CASSQDYPVLSGAYSYNEQFF
D: TRBD2; V: TRBV3-1/TRBV3-2; J: TRBJ2-1; size: -; DNA: TGTGCCAGCAGCCAAGTAGGGAAGCGGGGGGGCGGACACAATGAGCAGTTCTTC; CDR3: CASSQVGKRGGGHNEQFF
D: -; V: TRBV20-1; J: TRBJ1-3; size: -; DNA: TGCAGTGCCGGATCACCAGGGACCATATATTTT; CDR3: CSAGSPGTIYF
D: TRBD1; V: TRBV11-3; J: TRBJ1-1; size: -; DNA: TGTGCCAGCAGCACCGGACAGGCCAACACTGAAGCTTTCTTT; CDR3: CASSTGQANTEAFF
D: -; V: TRBV4-1; J: TRBJ1-1; size: -; DNA: TGCGCCAGCAGTTACGACAGGAACGCTGAAGCTTTCTTT; CDR3: CASSYDRNAEAFF
D: -; V: TRBV6-1; J: TRBJ1-1; size: -; DNA: TGTGCCAGCAGTGAGATAGTGGACACTGAAGCTTTCTTT; CDR3: CASSEIVDTEAFF
D: TRBD2; V: TRBV6-5; J: TRBJ2-4; size: -; DNA: TGTGCCAGCAGTCTTGAGCGGGGGGGCCGGAACATTCAGTACTTC; CDR3: CASSLERGGRNIQYF
D: -; V: TRBV6-5; J: TRBJ2-5; size: -; DNA: TGTGCCAGCAGTTACTCTCAGGGGACTAAGACCCAGTACTTC; CDR3: CASSYSQGTKTQYF
D: TRBD2; V: TRBV6-5; J: TRBJ2-2; size: -; DNA: TGTGCCAGCAAGAAGACTAGCCCGAACACCGGGGAGCTGTTTTTT; CDR3: CASKKTSPNTGELFF
D: TRBD2; V: TRBV4-2; J: TRBJ2-3; size: -; DNA: TGTGCCAGCAGTCCCTTGATAGCGGGATTCACAGATACGCAGTATTTT; CDR3: CASSPLIAGFTDTQYF
D: TRBD1; V: TRBV10-3; J: TRBJ1-1; size: -; DNA: TGTGCCATCAGTGAGAGAGCTAGTGGGACAGGGATAAGGAACACTGAAGCTTTCTTT; CDR3: CAISERASGTGIRNTEAFF
D: TRBD1; V: TRBV6-5; J: TRBJ1-6; size: -; DNA: TGTGCCAGCAGTCCCCGGCGGGACAGAAATTCACCCCTCCACTTT; CDR3: CASSPRRDRNSPLHF
D: TRBD2; V: TRBV11-2; J: TRBJ2-3; size: few; DNA: TGTGCCAGCAGCTTAGAGTTGGGGCGGGGGAAGAAAGATACGCAGTATTTT; CDR3: CASSLELGRGKKDTQYF
D: -; V: TRBV29-1; J: TRBJ1-2; size: -; DNA: TGCAGCGTTACAGGGAATGCTGTTCGGGGCTACACCTTC; CDR3: CSVTGNAVRGYTF
D: -; V: TRBV2; J: TRBJ1-3; size: few; DNA: TGTGCCAGCAGTGAAGCGGGAGGGAACACCATATATTTT; CDR3: CASSEAGGNTIYF
D: -; V: TRBV6-5; J: TRBJ1-5; size: -; DNA: TGTGCCAGCAGTTCGGGAGCCAGGGCCAATCAGCCCCAGCATTTT; CDR3: CASSSGARANQPQHF
D: -; V: TRBV18; J: TRBJ2-6; size: -; DNA: TGTGCCAGCTCGGACACAGTACCCTATGTAGCTGGGGCCAACGTCCTGACTTTC; CDR3: CASSDTVPYVAGANVLTF
D: -; V: TRBV19; J: TRBJ1-2; size: -; DNA: TGTGCCAGTAGTATAGCCGCGGGCAGAGTTTATGGCTACACCTTC; CDR3: CASSIAAGRVYGYTF
D: TRBD1; V: TRBV7-2; J: TRBJ2-1; size: once; DNA: TGTGCCAGCAGCTTAGCCCGCGGACAGGGGGTTGAGCAGTTCTTC; CDR3: CASSLARGQGVEQFF
D: TRBD1; V: TRBV2; J: TRBJ1-2; size: -; DNA: TGTGCCAGCGACCAACCTGACAGGGCCAACTATGGCTACACCTTC; CDR3: CASDQPDRANYGYTF
D: TRBD1; V: TRBV4-1; J: TRBJ1-6; size: -; DNA: TGCGCCAGCAGCTTTACAGGGGGCGAACCCCTCCACTTT; CDR3: CASSFTGGEPLHF
D: TRBD2; V: TRBV7-3; J: TRBJ2-3; size: -; DNA: TGTGCCAGCAGCTTAACCCCCCGGACTAGCGGGGGGGTCACAGATACGCAGTATTTT; CDR3: CASSLTPRTSGGVTDTQYF
D: TRBD1; V: TRBV4-1; J: TRBJ2-1; size: -; DNA: TGCGCCAGCAGACCCCGGGACAGGGGAGCCAATGAGCAGTTCTTC; CDR3: CASRPRDRGANEQFF
D: TRBD1; V: TRBV15; J: TRBJ2-5; size: once; DNA: TGTGCCACCGACAGGGGAAAAGAGACCCAGTACTTC; CDR3: CATDRGKETQYF
D: TRBD1; V: TRBV19; J: TRBJ2-7; size: -; DNA: TGTGCCAGTAGTGGGTGGTACAGGGGAAGGTACGAGCAGTACTTC; CDR3: CASSGWYRGRYEQYF
D: TRBD2; V: TRBV6-6; J: TRBJ2-5; size: -; DNA: TGTGCCAGCTTACTTAGCGGGGGGGCTCAAGAGACCCAGTACTTC; CDR3: CASLLSGGAQETQYF
D: TRBD1; V: TRBV6-5; J: TRBJ2-3; size: -; DNA: TGTGCCAGCACTAAACAGGGGGTTGATACGCAGTATTTT; CDR3: CASTKQGVDTQYF
D: TRBD1; V: TRBV7-2; J: TRBJ1-4; size: -; DNA: TGTGCCAGCAGCTATTACAGGACAGGGGGTAATGAAAAACTGTTTTTT; CDR3: CASSYYRTGGNEKLFF
D: TRBD1; V: TRBV5-1; J: TRBJ2-3; size: -; DNA: TGCGCCAGCAGCCCCTGGGACAGGGCCACAGATACGCAGTATTTT; CDR3: CASSPWDRATDTQYF
D: TRBD1; V: TRBV14; J: TRBJ1-6; size: -; DNA: TGTGCCAGCAGCCTGACAGGGGGAGGGAATTCACCCCTCCACTTT; CDR3: CASSLTGGGNSPLHF
D: -; V: TRBV19; J: TRBJ2-3; size: -; DNA: TGTGCCAGTAGTATTAGGGGCGGATCCACGGCAGATACGCAGTATTTT; CDR3: CASSIRGGSTADTQYF
D: -; V: TRBV7-2; J: TRBJ2-4; size: -; DNA: TGTGCCAGCAGCTTAGACAGGGGGGGAAACATTCAGTACTTC; CDR3: CASSLDRGGNIQYF
D: -; V: TRBV7-9; J: TRBJ1-3; size: -; DNA: TGTGCCAGCAGCCCAGGAGGTGGAAACACCATATATTTT; CDR3: CASSPGGGNTIYF
D: -; V: TRBV7-2; J: TRBJ2-7; size: once; DNA: TGTGCCAGCAGCTCGACAGAGAGCTCCTACGAGCAGTACTTC; CDR3: CASSSTESSYEQYF
D: -; V: TRBV18; J: TRBJ2-3; size: -; DNA: TGTGCCAGCTCACCAGATACGGGGGCAGATACGCAGTATTTT; CDR3: CASSPDTGADTQYF
D: -; V: TRBV25-1; J: TRBJ2-7; size: -; DNA: TGTGCCAGCAGTGAATACCGCGTTAGCTCCTACGAGCAGTACTTC; CDR3: CASSEYRVSSYEQYF
D: -; V: TRBV5-8; J: TRBJ2-1; size: -; DNA: TGTGCCAGCAGCTACTATCCCTACAATGAGCAGTTCTTC; CDR3: CASSYYPYNEQFF
D: -; V: TRBV10-2; J: TRBJ1-2; size: -; DNA: TGCGCCAGCAGTGTCTCAGACAATAACTATGGCTACACCTTC; CDR3: CASSVSDNNYGYTF
D: -; V: TRBV10-2; J: TRBJ1-4; size: -; DNA: TGCGCCAGCAGTGAGTCGGCAGGGTGGGGAGAAAAACTGTTTTTT; CDR3: CASSESAGWGEKLFF
D: TRBD2; V: TRBV12-3/TRBV12-4; J: TRBJ2-5; size: -; DNA: TGTGCCAGCAGTTACTGGGGGGGGGAGACCCAGTACTTC; CDR3: CASSYWGGETQYF
D: -; V: TRBV12-3/TRBV12-4; J: TRBJ1-1; size: -; DNA: TGTGCCAGCAGTCCCGGAGGGACTGAAGCTTTCTTT; CDR3: CASSPGGTEAFF
D: TRBD2; V: TRBV18; J: TRBJ2-5; size: once; DNA: TGTGCCAGCTCACCAAGCGGGGGGCTAGAGACCCAGTACTTC; CDR3: CASSPSGGLETQYF
D: -; V: TRBV13; J: TRBJ1-3; size: -; DNA: TGTGCCAGCAGCACGGGATCAAGCTCTGGAAACACCATATATTTT; CDR3: CASSTGSSSGNTIYF
D: TRBD2; V: TRBV14; J: TRBJ2-7; size: -; DNA: TGTGCCAGCAGCCAAGGGATAACGGGGGGCTACGAGCAGTACTTC; CDR3: CASSQGITGGYEQYF
D: TRBD1; V: TRBV7-8; J: TRBJ1-5; size: once; DNA: TGTGCCAGCAGAGCAGGGGGTGGCAATCAGCCCCAGCATTTT; CDR3: CASRAGGGNQPQHF
D: TRBD1; V: TRBV5-6; J: TRBJ2-7; size: -; DNA: TGTGCCAGCGTTCTGGGGACAGGGGTAGAGCAGTACTTC; CDR3: CASVLGTGVEQYF
D: -; V: TRBV25-1; J: TRBJ2-5; size: -; DNA: TGTGCCAGCATTGGAGACAGTGGGAAAGGGGAGACCCAGTACTTC; CDR3: CASIGDSGKGETQYF